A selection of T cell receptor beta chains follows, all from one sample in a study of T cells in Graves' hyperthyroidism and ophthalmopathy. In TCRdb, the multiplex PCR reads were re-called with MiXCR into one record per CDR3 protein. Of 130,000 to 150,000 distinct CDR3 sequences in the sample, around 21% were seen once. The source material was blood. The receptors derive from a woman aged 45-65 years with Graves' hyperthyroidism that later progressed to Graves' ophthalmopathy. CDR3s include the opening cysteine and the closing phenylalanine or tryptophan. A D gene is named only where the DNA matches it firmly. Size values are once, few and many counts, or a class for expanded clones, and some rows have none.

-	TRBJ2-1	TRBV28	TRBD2	CATSVAGGPHNEQFF	TGTGCCACCAGTGTGGCGGGAGGGCCCCACAATGAGCAGTTCTTC
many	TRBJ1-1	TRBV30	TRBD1	CAWGYRGVWTEAFF	TGTGCCTGGGGATACAGGGGAGTTTGGACTGAAGCTTTCTTT
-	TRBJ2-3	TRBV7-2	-	CASSLAVSTQYF	TGTGCCAGCAGCTTAGCGGTTAGCACGCAGTATTTT
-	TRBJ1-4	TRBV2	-	CASSGTGAGYEKLFF	TGTGCCAGCAGTGGGACCGGGGCAGGATACGAAAAACTGTTTTTT
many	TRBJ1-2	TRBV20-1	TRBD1	CSAREDRGSGYGYTF	TGCAGTGCTAGAGAGGACAGGGGGAGCGGCTATGGCTACACCTTC
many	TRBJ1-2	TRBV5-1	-	CASSSAGTDYGYTF	TGCGCCAGCAGCTCCGCCGGGACGGACTATGGCTACACCTTC
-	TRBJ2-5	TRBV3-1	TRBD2	CASSQFRLAQETQYF	TGTGCCAGCAGCCAATTCCGACTAGCGCAAGAGACCCAGTACTTC
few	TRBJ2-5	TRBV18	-	CASPPGGGEETQYF	TGTGCCAGCCCACCTGGTGGAGGGGAGGAGACCCAGTACTTC
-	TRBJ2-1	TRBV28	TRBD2	CASSLSLDSGTSGAEQFF	TGTGCCAGCAGTTTATCCCTAGACTCCGGGACTAGCGGCGCTGAGCAGTTCTTC
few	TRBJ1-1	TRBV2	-	CASSGGRSTEAFF	TGTGCCAGCAGTGGGGGCAGATCCACTGAAGCTTTCTTT
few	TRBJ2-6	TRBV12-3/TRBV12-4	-	CASSDRDPGANVLTF	TGTGCCAGCAGTGACCGGGACCCTGGGGCCAACGTCCTGACTTTC
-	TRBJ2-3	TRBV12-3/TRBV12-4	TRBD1	CASSSPPGQGGTDTQYF	TGTGCCAGCAGTTCCCCCCCTGGACAGGGAGGCACAGATACGCAGTATTTT
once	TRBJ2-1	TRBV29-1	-	CSAQGPPAEFF	TGCAGCGCCCAGGGTCCGCCCGCGGAGTTCTTC
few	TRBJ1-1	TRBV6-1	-	CASSEIRLRGFF	TGTGCCAGCAGTGAAATAAGGCTTCGAGGTTTCTTT
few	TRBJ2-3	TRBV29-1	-	CSVGERVNTDTQYF	TGCAGCGTGGGGGAGAGGGTGAATACAGATACGCAGTATTTT
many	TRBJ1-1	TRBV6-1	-	CASSYLDTEAFF	TGTGCCAGCAGCTATCTGGACACTGAAGCTTTCTTT
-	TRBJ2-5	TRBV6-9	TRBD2	CASSFSGRASQETQYF	TGTGCCAGCAGTTTTAGCGGGAGGGCCTCCCAAGAGACCCAGTACTTC
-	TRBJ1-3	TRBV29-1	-	CSVYSSGNTIYF	TGCAGCGTCTATAGCTCTGGAAACACCATATATTTT
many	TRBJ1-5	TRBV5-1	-	CASSLGGTNQPQHF	TGCGCCAGCAGCTTGGGAGGGACTAATCAGCCCCAGCATTTT
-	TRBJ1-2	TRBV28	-	CASSLADGQGYGYTF	TGTGCCAGCAGTTTAGCGGATGGTCAGGGTTATGGCTACACCTTC
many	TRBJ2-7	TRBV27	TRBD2	CASSFAGGSYEQYF	TGTGCCAGCAGTTTCGCGGGAGGTTCCTACGAGCAGTACTTC
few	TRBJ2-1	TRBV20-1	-	CSARDQGRKGEQFF	TGCAGTGCTAGAGATCAAGGGAGGAAGGGGGAGCAGTTCTTC
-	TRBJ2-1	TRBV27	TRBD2	CASSLRTSGLTYNEQFF	TGTGCCAGCAGTTTAAGGACTAGCGGGCTTACCTACAATGAGCAGTTCTTC
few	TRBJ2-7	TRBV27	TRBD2	CASSSGTSGIYVEQYF	TGTGCCAGCAGTTCCGGGACTAGCGGGATCTACGTCGAGCAGTACTTC
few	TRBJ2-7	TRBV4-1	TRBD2	CASSQGSSGSYEQYF	TGCGCCAGCAGCCAAGGTTCTAGCGGCTCCTACGAGCAGTACTTC
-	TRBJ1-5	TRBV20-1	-	CSAPDQGNQPQHF	TGCAGTGCTCCCGATCAGGGAAATCAGCCCCAGCATTTT
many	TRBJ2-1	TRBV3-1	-	CASSKEYRAEQFF	TGTGCCAGCAGCAAGGAATACCGGGCCGAGCAGTTCTTC
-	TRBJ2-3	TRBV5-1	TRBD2	CASSLQTGGRGDTQYF	TGCGCCAGCAGCTTACAGACTGGCGGGAGGGGTGATACGCAGTATTTT
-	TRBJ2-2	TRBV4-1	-	CASSQAGGLANTGELFF	TGCGCCAGCAGCCAAGCTGGAGGGCTAGCGAACACCGGGGAGCTGTTTTTT
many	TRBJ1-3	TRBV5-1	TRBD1	CASSLETTGAGNTIYF	TGCGCCAGCAGCTTGGAGACCACAGGGGCTGGAAACACCATATATTTT
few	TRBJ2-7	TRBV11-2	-	CASSQSSSWVRGYEQYF	TGTGCCAGCAGCCAGTCGTCTAGCTGGGTCAGGGGCTACGAGCAGTACTTC
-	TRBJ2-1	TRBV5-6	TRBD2	CASSLTGRGEQFF	TGTGCCAGCAGCTTGACCGGGAGGGGCGAGCAGTTCTTC
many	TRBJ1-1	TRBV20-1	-	CSAREGSRAMNTEAFF	TGCAGTGCTAGAGAAGGGTCCAGGGCCATGAACACTGAAGCTTTCTTT
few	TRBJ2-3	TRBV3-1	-	CASSQGRQSTDTQYF	TGTGCCAGCAGCCAAGGTAGGCAGAGCACAGATACGCAGTATTTT
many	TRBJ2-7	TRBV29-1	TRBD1	CSIRQGIDEQYF	TGCAGCATCAGACAGGGGATCGACGAGCAGTACTTC
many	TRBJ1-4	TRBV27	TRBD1	CASSLTQGAATNEKLFF	TGTGCCAGCAGTTTGACACAGGGGGCGGCAACTAATGAAAAACTGTTTTTT
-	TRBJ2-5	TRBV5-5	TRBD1	CASSWRGEQGAETQYF	TGTGCCAGCAGCTGGAGGGGTGAACAGGGGGCAGAGACCCAGTACTTC
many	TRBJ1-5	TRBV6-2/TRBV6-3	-	CASSYLGTDSNQPQHF	TGTGCCAGCAGTTACCTCGGGACGGATAGCAATCAGCCCCAGCATTTT
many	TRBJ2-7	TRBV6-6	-	CASSYSSGTYEQYF	TGTGCCAGCAGTTACTCCAGCGGAACCTACGAGCAGTACTTC
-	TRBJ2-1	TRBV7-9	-	CASSPPRLVVSYNEQFF	TGTGCCAGCAGCCCTCCCCGACTAGTGGTCTCCTACAATGAGCAGTTCTTC
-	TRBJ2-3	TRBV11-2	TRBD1	CASSNNSGTGQYTDTQYF	TGTGCCAGCAGCAACAATTCCGGGACAGGGCAATACACAGATACGCAGTATTTT